A selection of T cell receptor beta chains follows, all from one sample in a study of PD-L1 blockade in urothelial cancer. The data were produced by immunoSEQ multiplex PCR, yet TCRdb's version contains in-frame clones alone and is incomplete. Of about 95,000 clones listed, roughly 91% are singletons. This sample comprised PBMCs, obtained around atezolizumab (anti-PD-L1) treatment. Receptors originate from a man aged 55 to 70 with urothelial cancer. CDR3s include the opening cysteine and the closing phenylalanine or tryptophan. Each record gives: D gene, V gene, clone size, J gene, CDR3 DNA, CDR3 protein. D genes are given only for firm matches. Where a row states a size, it is once, few, many or the class of an expanded clone; other rows omit it.

.,TRBV5-1,.,TRBJ1-1,TGCGCCAGCAGCATAAACTCCCAGGGCGGTGGGACTGAAGCTTTCTTT,CASSINSQGGGTEAFF
.,TRBV20-1,.,TRBJ1-1,TGCAGTGCCGAGGGGAACACTGAAGCTTTCTTT,CSAEGNTEAFF
.,TRBV5-1,.,TRBJ2-7,TGCGCCAGCAGCTGGAGGGACAGATCTTCCTACGAGCAGTACTTC,CASSWRDRSSYEQYF
.,TRBV15,.,TRBJ2-3,TGTGCCACCAGCGATCCCCGGAGGGGGGACAGTGGAGATACGCAGTATTTT,CATSDPRRGDSGDTQYF
.,TRBV27,.,TRBJ2-3,TGTGCCAGCACCCCCTACTCAGGCGATACGCAGTATTTT,CASTPYSGDTQYF
TRBD1,TRBV5-4,.,TRBJ1-3,TGTGCCAGCAGCTGGGACAGGGGTGCGGCTGGAAACACCATATATTTT,CASSWDRGAAGNTIYF
.,TRBV9,.,TRBJ1-3,TGTGCCAGCAGCGGCGGGACCCTCGGCGTAAACACCATATATTTT,CASSGGTLGVNTIYF
.,TRBV29-1,.,TRBJ1-1,TGCAGCGTTGAAGATCTTCATGATCTTGAATCTAAGTTAGTAGCTTTCTTT,CSVEDLHDLESKLVAFF
TRBD1,TRBV4-3,.,TRBJ1-5,TGCGCCAGCAGCCCCGGGACAGGGAATCAGCCCCAGCATTTT,CASSPGTGNQPQHF
TRBD1,TRBV11-2,.,TRBJ2-5,TGTGCCAGCAGCTGGACAGGGGTCGGGGAGACCCAGTACTTC,CASSWTGVGETQYF
TRBD2,TRBV11-3,.,TRBJ2-1,TGTGCCAGCAGCCCCCCTCTTACTAGCGGGAGAACCAATGAGCAGTTCTTC,CASSPPLTSGRTNEQFF
.,TRBV9,.,TRBJ1-1,TGTGCCAGCACACCCTCCTTCGGGGGTGAAGCTTTCTTT,CASTPSFGGEAFF
TRBD2,TRBV5-1,.,TRBJ2-1,TGCGCCAGCAGCTTGGAACTAGCGGGGGGGCCAAGTGAGCAGTTCTTC,CASSLELAGGPSEQFF
.,TRBV5-1,.,TRBJ2-5,TGCGCCAGCAGCTCTACGGGAACCGAAGGAGAGACCCAGTACTTC,CASSSTGTEGETQYF
.,TRBV1,.,TRBJ2-1,TGCACGGGAGGCGGGACTTTCTACAATGAGCAGTTCTTC,CTGGGTFYNEQFF
TRBD1,TRBV5-6,.,TRBJ1-2,TGTGCCAGCGCCGACCCCACAGGGGACTATGGCTACACCTTC,CASADPTGDYGYTF
.,TRBV23-1,.,TRBJ1-1,TGCGCCAGCAGTCATGGCCAAAGGGGCACTGAAGCTTTCTTT,CASSHGQRGTEAFF
.,TRBV19,.,TRBJ1-6,TGTGCCAGTAGTTGGGTCAGACAATCACCCCTCCACTTT,CASSWVRQSPLHF
TRBD2,TRBV9,.,TRBJ2-7,TGTGCCAGCAGCCGGCTGGGTAGCGGGAGCCACGAGCAGTACTTC,CASSRLGSGSHEQYF
TRBD2,TRBV7-3,.,TRBJ2-5,TGTGCCAGCAGCATGACTAGCGGGATTTATGAGACCCAGTACTTC,CASSMTSGIYETQYF
TRBD1,TRBV10-3,.,TRBJ2-2,TGTGCCATCAGTGTGAGACAGGGGCTTACAGGCACCGGGGAGCTGTTTTTT,CAISVRQGLTGTGELFF
TRBD2,TRBV28,.,TRBJ2-7,TGTGCCAGCATAGCGGGAGGGCCAGGGGAGCAGTACTTC,CASIAGGPGEQYF
TRBD2,TRBV9,.,TRBJ2-1,TGTGCCAGCAGCGTAGCGAGCGGGGGCTACAATGAGCAGTTCTTC,CASSVASGGYNEQFF
TRBD1,TRBV6-6,.,TRBJ2-7,TGTGCCAGCAGTGGACAGACAGGGCCCGAGCAGTACTTC,CASSGQTGPEQYF
.,TRBV5-1,.,TRBJ1-5,TGCGCCAGCAGCTTGGGAGGTCTTGGCAATCAGCCCCAGCATTTT,CASSLGGLGNQPQHF
TRBD2,TRBV28,.,TRBJ2-3,TGTGCCAGCAGTTCGACTAGCGGGAGGGGAGTAGATACGCAGTATTTT,CASSSTSGRGVDTQYF
TRBD1,TRBV2,.,TRBJ1-3,TGTGCCAGCAGCGGACAGGCTCCACTCACCCGATTT,CASSGQAPLTRF
.,TRBV19,.,TRBJ2-3,TGTGCCAGTAGTCACAGGGGAGGTACGCAGTATTTT,CASSHRGGTQYF
TRBD2,TRBV7-2,.,TRBJ2-4,TGTGCCAGCAGCTCGGACGGGGTCCGGGGGGGCATTCAGTACTTC,CASSSDGVRGGIQYF
TRBD1,TRBV29-1,.,TRBJ1-2,TGCAGCACTAGGACAGGGGGCGCCCTTGGGTATGGCTACACCTTC,CSTRTGGALGYGYTF
TRBD2,TRBV7-8,.,TRBJ2-7,TGTGCCAGCAGCCCCCTGACCGGAAGGGCTAGCGGACGTTACGAGCAGTACTTC,CASSPLTGRASGRYEQYF
TRBD1,TRBV7-3,.,TRBJ2-3,TGTGCCAGCAGCTCAACAGGGGTGACAGATACGCAGTATTTT,CASSSTGVTDTQYF
.,TRBV19,.,TRBJ1-4,TGTGCCAGTAGTATATCAGGGGATGGCGGAAAACTGTTTTTT,CASSISGDGGKLFF
TRBD1,TRBV14,.,TRBJ2-7,TGTGCCAGCAGCCAAGACGGGACAGGGGCCTACGGGCAGTACTTC,CASSQDGTGAYGQYF
TRBD2,TRBV30,.,TRBJ2-7,TGTGCCTGGAGCCGGAACCCGATAGCGGGAGGGCCCAACGAGCAGTACTTC,CAWSRNPIAGGPNEQYF
.,TRBV9,.,TRBJ2-7,TGTGCCAGCAGCGTAACCCCAAACACCTACGAGCAGTACTTC,CASSVTPNTYEQYF
TRBD1,TRBV7-6,.,TRBJ2-1,TGTGCCAGCACCCAGGGACAGGGTATTGATGAGCAGTTCTTC,CASTQGQGIDEQFF
TRBD2,TRBV19,.,TRBJ2-7,TGTGCCAGTAGTACCAGACTAGCGGGAGGAACGGGGTACGAGCAGTACTTC,CASSTRLAGGTGYEQYF
.,TRBV2,.,TRBJ2-3,TGTGCCAGCAGTGAGGAACAGACCACAGATACGCAGTATTTT,CASSEEQTTDTQYF
.,TRBV28,.,TRBJ1-2,TGTGCCAGCAGTTTACAGGCGAACTATGGCTACACCTTC,CASSLQANYGYTF
.,TRBV19,once,TRBJ2-3,TGTGCCAGTAAAGAGACAAGTGGCACAGATACGCAGTATTTT,CASKETSGTDTQYF
TRBD1,TRBV19,.,TRBJ1-5,TGTGCCAGTACCGGACAGGGTGTTCAGCCCCAGCATTTT,CASTGQGVQPQHF
.,TRBV6-1,once,TRBJ2-7,TGTGCCAGCTCCATTTCGGCAGGGAATTCCGAGCAGTACTTC,CASSISAGNSEQYF
TRBD2,TRBV7-3,.,TRBJ2-3,TGTGCCAGCAGCTTAACAAAAGGACTAGCGGTCACAGATACGCAGTATTTT,CASSLTKGLAVTDTQYF
.,TRBV27,.,TRBJ2-7,TGTGCCAGCAGTACCCGGGGCTCCTACGAGCAGTACTTC,CASSTRGSYEQYF
TRBD1,TRBV10-1,.,TRBJ1-2,TGCGCCAGCAGGCCTGGGACAGGGGATCGAAATGCTAACTATGGCTACACCTTC,CASRPGTGDRNANYGYTF
TRBD1,TRBV7-3,.,TRBJ1-2,TGTGCCAGCAGCCCGGGACAGGGGGCTTATGGCTACACCTTC,CASSPGQGAYGYTF
.,TRBV15,.,TRBJ1-6,TGTGCCACCAGCAGAGATCGGGGCGGGGCACCCCTCCACTTT,CATSRDRGGAPLHF
TRBD1,TRBV5-4,.,TRBJ2-7,TGTGCCAGCAGCCCGGGGACAGCTGATACTTACGAGCAGTACTTC,CASSPGTADTYEQYF
.,TRBV2,once,TRBJ2-2,TGTGCCAGCACGACTCTCGAGGGCGAGGCCGGGGAGCTGTTTTTT,CASTTLEGEAGELFF
.,TRBV19,.,TRBJ2-2,TGTGCCAGTAGTATAGGGGCACAGATAAACACCGGGGAGCTGTTTTTT,CASSIGAQINTGELFF
.,TRBV6-5,.,TRBJ1-3,TGTGCCAGCAGTTACTCGACGGGCTCTGGAAACACCATATATTTT,CASSYSTGSGNTIYF